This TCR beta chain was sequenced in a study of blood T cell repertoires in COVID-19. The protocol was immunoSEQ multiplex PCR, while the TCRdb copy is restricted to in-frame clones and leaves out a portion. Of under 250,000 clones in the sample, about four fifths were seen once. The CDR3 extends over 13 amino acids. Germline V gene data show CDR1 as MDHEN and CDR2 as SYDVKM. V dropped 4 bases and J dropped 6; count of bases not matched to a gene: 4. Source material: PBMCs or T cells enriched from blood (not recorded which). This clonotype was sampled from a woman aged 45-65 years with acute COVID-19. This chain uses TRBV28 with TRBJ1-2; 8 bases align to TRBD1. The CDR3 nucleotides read TGTGCCAGCAGTTCGACAGGGGTGGATGGCTACACCTTC. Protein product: CASSSTGVDGYTF.